Listed here is a single T cell receptor beta chain. Germline lookup yields CDR1 WNHNN and CDR2 SYGVQD (reference sequence). The CDR3 length is 12 residues. V shed 4 bases and J shed 8 bases, with 9 bases lying between them. The source of the sample is a study of blood T cell repertoires in COVID-19. Libraries were prepared by immunoSEQ multiplex PCR; TCRdb keeps only in-frame clonotypes and omits some of them. The data show about 190,000 clones, roughly 73% seen once. The sample consisted of peripheral blood. V usage is TRBV10-1 and J usage is TRBJ2-1, with D perhaps matching TRBD1 (5 bases). The sequence derives from a woman at least 80 years old with active or convalescent COVID-19. This CDR3 is CASSARVHEQFF. The CDR3 DNA reads as TGCGCCAGCAGTGCCAGGGTCCATGAGCAGTTCTTC.